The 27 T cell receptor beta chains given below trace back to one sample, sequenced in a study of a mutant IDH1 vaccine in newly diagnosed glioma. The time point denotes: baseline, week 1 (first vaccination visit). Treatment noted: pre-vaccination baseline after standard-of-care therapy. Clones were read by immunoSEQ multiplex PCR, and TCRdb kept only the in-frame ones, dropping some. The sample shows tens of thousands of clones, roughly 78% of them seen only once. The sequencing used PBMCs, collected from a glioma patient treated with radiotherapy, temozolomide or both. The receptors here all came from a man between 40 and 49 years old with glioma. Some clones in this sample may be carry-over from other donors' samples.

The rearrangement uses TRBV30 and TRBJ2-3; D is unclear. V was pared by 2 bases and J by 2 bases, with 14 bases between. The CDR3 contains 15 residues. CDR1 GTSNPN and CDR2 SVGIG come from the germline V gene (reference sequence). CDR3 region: CAWSFSLSPTDTQYF. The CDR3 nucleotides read TGTGCCTGGAGTTTTTCTCTGTCCCCCACAGATACGCAGTATTTT. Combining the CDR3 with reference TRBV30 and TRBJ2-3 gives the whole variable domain SQTIHQWPATLVQPVGSPLSLECTVEGTSNPNLYWYRQAAGRGLQLLFYSVGIGQISSEVPQNLSASRPQDRQFILSSKKLLLSDSGFYLCAWSFSLSPTDTQYFGPGTRLTVL.

In nucleotides, the CDR3 is TGTGCCAGCAGCTACTTTAGGGGGCAGCACACTGAAGCTTTCTTT. This codes for CASSYFRGQHTEAFF. The chain joins TRBV27 to TRBJ1-1, with 7 bases that match TRBD1. The junction had 10 bases not matched to a gene; V was cut back by 6 bases and J by 3 bases. This CDR3 spans 15 amino acids. Germline CDR1 and CDR2: MNHEY and SMNVEV (reference sequence).

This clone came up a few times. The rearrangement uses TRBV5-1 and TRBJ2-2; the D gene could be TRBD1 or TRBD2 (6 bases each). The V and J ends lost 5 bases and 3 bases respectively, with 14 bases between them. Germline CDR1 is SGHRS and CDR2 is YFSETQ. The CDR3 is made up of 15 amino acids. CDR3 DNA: TGCGCCAGCAGACAGGGAGGCCAAGACACCGGGGAGCTGTTTTTT. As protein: CASRQGGQDTGELFF.

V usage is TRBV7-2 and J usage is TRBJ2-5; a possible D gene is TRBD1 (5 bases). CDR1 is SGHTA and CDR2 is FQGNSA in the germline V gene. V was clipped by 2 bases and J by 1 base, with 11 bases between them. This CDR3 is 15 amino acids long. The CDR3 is CASSLQTDSQETQYF. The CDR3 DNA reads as TGTGCCAGCAGCTTACAGACCGACAGCCAAGAGACCCAGTACTTC.

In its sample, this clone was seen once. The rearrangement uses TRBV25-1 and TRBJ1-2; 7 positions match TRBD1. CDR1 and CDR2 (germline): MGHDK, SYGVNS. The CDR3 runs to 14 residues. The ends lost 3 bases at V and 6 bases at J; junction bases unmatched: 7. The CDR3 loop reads CASSEPGQTNGYTF. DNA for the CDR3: TGTGCCAGCAGTGAGCCGGGACAGACGAATGGCTACACCTTC.

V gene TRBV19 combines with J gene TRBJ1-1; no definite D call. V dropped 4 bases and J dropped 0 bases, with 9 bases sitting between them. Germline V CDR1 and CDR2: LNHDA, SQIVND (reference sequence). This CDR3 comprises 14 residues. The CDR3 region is CASSKTQLNTEAFF. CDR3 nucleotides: TGTGCCAGTAGTAAGACACAATTGAACACTGAAGCTTTCTTT.

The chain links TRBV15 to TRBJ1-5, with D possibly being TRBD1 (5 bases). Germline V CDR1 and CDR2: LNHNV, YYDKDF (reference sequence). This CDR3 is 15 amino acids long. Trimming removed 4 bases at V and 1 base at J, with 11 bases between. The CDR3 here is CATSIYRQSNQPQHF. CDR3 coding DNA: TGTGCCACCAGCATATATAGACAGAGCAATCAGCCCCAGCATTTT.

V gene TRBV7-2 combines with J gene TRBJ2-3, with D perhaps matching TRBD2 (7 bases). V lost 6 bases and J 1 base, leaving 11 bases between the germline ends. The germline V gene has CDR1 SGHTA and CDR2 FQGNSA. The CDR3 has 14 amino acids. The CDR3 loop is CASSWGGGTDTQYF. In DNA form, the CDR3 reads TGTGCCAGCAGTTGGGGGGGCGGCACAGATACGCAGTATTTT.

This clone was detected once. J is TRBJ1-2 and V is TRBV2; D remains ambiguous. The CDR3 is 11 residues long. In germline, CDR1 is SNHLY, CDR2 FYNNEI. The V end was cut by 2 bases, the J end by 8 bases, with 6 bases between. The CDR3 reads CASSEPWGYTF. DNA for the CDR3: TGTGCCAGCAGTGAACCGTGGGGCTACACCTTC.

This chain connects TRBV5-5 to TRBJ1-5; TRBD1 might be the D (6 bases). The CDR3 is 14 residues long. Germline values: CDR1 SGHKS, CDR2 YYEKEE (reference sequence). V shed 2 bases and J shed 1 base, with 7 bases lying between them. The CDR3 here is CASSFTGSNQPQHF. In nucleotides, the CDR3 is TGTGCCAGCAGCTTTACAGGGAGCAATCAGCCCCAGCATTTT.

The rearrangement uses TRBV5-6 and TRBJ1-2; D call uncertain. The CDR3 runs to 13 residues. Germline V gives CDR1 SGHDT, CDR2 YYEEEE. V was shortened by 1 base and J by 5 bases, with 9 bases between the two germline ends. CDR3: CASSLWYPYGYTF. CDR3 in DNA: TGTGCCAGCAGCTTGTGGTACCCTTATGGCTACACCTTC.

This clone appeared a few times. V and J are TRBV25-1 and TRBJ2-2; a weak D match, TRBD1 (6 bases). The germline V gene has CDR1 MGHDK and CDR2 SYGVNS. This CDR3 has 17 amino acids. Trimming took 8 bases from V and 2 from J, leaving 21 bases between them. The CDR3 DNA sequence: TGTGCCAGCTCTGTGCCCTCGGGGACACCTAACACCGGGGAGCTGTTTTTT. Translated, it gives CASSVPSGTPNTGELFF.

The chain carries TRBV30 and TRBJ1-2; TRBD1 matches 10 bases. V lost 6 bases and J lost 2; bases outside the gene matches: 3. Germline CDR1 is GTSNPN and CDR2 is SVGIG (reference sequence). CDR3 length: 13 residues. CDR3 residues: CACQDRGNYGYTF. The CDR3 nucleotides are TGTGCCTGCCAGGACAGGGGGAACTATGGCTACACCTTC.

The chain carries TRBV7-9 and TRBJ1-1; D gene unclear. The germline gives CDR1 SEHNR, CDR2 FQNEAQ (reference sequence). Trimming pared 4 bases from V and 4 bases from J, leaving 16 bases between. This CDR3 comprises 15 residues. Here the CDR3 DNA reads TGTGCCAGCAGCTCCACCCAGCCTCCGGGCACTGAAGCTTTCTTT. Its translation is CASSSTQPPGTEAFF. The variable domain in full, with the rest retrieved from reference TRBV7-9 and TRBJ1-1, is DTGVSQNPRHKITKRGQNVTFRCDPISEHNRLYWYRQTLGQGPEFLTYFQNEAQLEKSRLLSDRFSAERPKGSFSTLEIQRTEQGDSAMYLCASSSTQPPGTEAFFGQGTRLTVV.

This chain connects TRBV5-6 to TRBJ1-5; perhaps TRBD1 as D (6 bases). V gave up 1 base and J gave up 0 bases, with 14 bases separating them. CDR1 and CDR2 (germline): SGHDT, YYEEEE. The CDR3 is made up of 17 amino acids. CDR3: CASSLRQAPYSNQPQHF. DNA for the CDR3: TGTGCCAGCAGCTTGCGACAGGCCCCGTATAGCAATCAGCCCCAGCATTTT.

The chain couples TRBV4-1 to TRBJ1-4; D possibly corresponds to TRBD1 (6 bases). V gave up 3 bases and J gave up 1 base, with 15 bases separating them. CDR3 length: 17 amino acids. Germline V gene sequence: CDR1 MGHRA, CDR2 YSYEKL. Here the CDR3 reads CASSHLRGQGTNEKLFF. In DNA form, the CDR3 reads TGCGCCAGCAGCCACCTCAGGGGCCAAGGAACTAATGAAAAACTGTTTTTT.

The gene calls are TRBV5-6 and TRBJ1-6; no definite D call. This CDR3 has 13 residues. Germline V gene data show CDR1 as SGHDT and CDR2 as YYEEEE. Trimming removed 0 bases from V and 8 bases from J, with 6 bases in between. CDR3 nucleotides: TGTGCCAGCAGCTTGGCCGGGGATTCACCCCTCCACTTT. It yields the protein CASSLAGDSPLHF.

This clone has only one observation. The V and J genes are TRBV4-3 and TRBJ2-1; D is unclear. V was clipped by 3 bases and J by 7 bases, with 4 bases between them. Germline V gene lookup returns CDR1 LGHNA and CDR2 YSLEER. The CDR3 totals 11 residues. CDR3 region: CASSHLNEQFF. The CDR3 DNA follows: TGCGCCAGCAGCCATTTGAATGAGCAGTTCTTC.

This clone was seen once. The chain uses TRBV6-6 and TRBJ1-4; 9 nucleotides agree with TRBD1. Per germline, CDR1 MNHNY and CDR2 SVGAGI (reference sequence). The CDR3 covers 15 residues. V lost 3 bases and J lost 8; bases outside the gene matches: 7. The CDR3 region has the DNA TGTGCCAGCAGTTATGTCCGGACAGGGGACGAAAAACTGTTTTTT. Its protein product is CASSYVRTGDEKLFF.

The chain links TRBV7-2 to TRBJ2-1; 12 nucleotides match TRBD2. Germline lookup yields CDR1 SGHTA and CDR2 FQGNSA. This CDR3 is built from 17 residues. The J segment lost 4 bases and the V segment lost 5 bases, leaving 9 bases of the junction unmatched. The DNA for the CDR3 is TGTGCCAGCAGCCCAGCGACTAGCGGGGGTTGGTACAATGAGCAGTTCTTC. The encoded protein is CASSPATSGGWYNEQFF. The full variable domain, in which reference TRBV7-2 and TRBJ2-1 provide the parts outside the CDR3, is GAGVSQSPSNKVTEKGKDVELRCDPISGHTALYWYRQSLGQGLEFLIYFQGNSAPDKSGLPSDRFSAERTGGSVSTLTIQRTQQEDSAVYLCASSPATSGGWYNEQFFGPGTRLTVL.

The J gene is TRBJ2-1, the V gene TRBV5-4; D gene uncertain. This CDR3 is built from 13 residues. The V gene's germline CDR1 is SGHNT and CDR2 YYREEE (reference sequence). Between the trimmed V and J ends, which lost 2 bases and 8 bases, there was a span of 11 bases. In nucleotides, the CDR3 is TGTGCCAGCAGCTTAAGTGAGTGGGATGAGCAGTTCTTC. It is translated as CASSLSEWDEQFF.

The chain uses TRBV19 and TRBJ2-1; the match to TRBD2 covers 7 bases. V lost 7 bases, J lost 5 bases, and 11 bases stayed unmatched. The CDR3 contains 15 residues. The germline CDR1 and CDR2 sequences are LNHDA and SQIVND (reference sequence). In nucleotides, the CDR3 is TGTGCCAGTACCCCTCTCGGGACTATCGACAATGAGCAGTTCTTC. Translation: CASTPLGTIDNEQFF.

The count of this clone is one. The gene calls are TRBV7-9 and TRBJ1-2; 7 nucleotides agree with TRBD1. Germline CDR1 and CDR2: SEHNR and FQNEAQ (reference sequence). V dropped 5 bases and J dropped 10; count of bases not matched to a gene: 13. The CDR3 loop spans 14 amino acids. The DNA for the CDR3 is TGTGCCAGCAGCCATCCCGGGACAGTTAGCGACTACACCTTC. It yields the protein CASSHPGTVSDYTF.

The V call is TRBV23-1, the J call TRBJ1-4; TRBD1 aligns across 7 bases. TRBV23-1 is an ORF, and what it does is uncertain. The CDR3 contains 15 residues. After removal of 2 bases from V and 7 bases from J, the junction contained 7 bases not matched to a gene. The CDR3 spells CASSQRGQVGEKLFF. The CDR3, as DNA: TGCGCCAGCAGTCAAAGAGGACAGGTCGGTGAAAAACTGTTTTTT.

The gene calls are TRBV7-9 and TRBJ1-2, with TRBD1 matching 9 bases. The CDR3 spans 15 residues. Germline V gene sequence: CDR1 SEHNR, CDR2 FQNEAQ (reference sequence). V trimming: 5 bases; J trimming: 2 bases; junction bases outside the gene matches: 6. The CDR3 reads CASSNPGTGNYGYTF. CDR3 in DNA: TGTGCCAGCAGCAACCCCGGGACAGGGAACTATGGCTACACCTTC.

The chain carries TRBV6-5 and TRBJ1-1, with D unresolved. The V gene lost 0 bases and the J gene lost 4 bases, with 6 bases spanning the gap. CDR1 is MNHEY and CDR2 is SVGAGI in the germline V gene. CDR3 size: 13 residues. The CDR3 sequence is CASSYSRSTEAFF. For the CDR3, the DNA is TGTGCCAGCAGTTACTCGCGGTCCACTGAAGCTTTCTTT.

The CDR3 DNA reads TGTGCCAGCAGCCGGACTAGCGGGGGTCGAAATGAGCAGTTCTTC. Translating it yields CASSRTSGGRNEQFF. The V gene is TRBV14, the J gene TRBJ2-1, with TRBD2 matching 13 bases. J was trimmed by 7 bases and V by 4 bases; bases with no gene match: 4. Germline V gene sequence: CDR1 SGHDN, CDR2 FVKESK. The CDR3 has 15 residues.